Here is one TCR beta chain with its context. The sample is drawn from a study of CD8+CD57+ T cells in acquired aplastic anemia. The CDR3 totals 14 residues. Trimming removed 7 bases from V and 5 bases from J, with 17 bases in between. CDR1 is SNHLY and CDR2 is FYNNEI in the germline V gene. In patients chosen for sequencing, flow cytometry had shown CD8+CD57+ cell expansion. Genomic DNA acted as the template from which TCR beta VDJ combination and CDR3 sequence profiling were carried out. TCRdb itself ran the reads through MiXCR, one entry per CDR3 protein. Among around 500,000 distinct CDR3 sequences, around 33% were seen once, and the ten largest hold 0.7% to 1%.

The chain recombines TRBV2 with TRBJ2-5; possibly TRBD1 for D (6 bases). The sequenced sample consisted of sorted CD4+, CD8+, or CD8+CD57+ T cells (not recorded which) from PBMCs. The clonotype originates from a human donor with aplastic anemia. The CDR3, as DNA: TGTGCCAGCACCAGAGGACAGCCTAGTGAGACCCAGTACTTC. Protein product: CASTRGQPSETQYF. The full variable domain, in which reference TRBV2 and TRBJ2-5 provide the parts outside the CDR3, is EPEVTQTPSHQVTQMGQEVILRCVPISNHLYFYWYRQILGQKVEFLVSFYNNEISEKSEIFDDQFSVERPDGSNFTLKIRSTKLEDSAMYFCASTRGQPSETQYFGPGTRLLVL.